This T cell receptor beta chain was documented in a study of T cell repertoires in cytomegalovirus infection. Study-wide context: Epitope selection comprised recently identified HLA-C-restricted CMV epitopes and well-studied HLA-B-restricted CMV epitopes. CMV infection plus the matching HLA type was flagged by public TCR beta signatures. Study observations and caveats: The ex vivo response showed dominance by HLA-C-restricted CMV-specific TCR beta clonotypes. Summed frequency of shared TCR beta families picked out CMV carriers who also had the relevant HLA.

On this clonotype itself: Its antigen is undetermined.

TCRdb ran MiXCR on the reads and lists one entry per CDR3 protein. The repertoire consists of approximately 390,000 distinct CDR3 sequences, with roughly 34% occurring once and the leading ten covering approximately 13%. This CDR3 has 14 amino acids. CDR1 and CDR2 from the germline V gene are SGHRS and YFSETQ. V lost 3 bases, J lost 5 bases, and 5 bases stayed unmatched. The material was cultured PBMCs, obtained from culture after CMV antigen stimulation. The gene calls are TRBV5-1 and TRBJ2-7; 10 bases fit TRBD1. This TCR was sampled from a human donor in good health (CMV status not recorded). Some clones in this sample may be carry-over from other donors' samples. The CDR3 region has the DNA TGCGCCAGCAGCTATGGACAGGGGGGGGACGAGCAGTACTTC. It translates to CASSYGQGGDEQYF.